This T cell receptor beta chain originates from a study of shared clonotypes between healthy human individuals. With respect to this clone: Antigen specificity is unknown.

The germline CDR1 and CDR2 sequences are MGHDK and SYGVNS. This CDR3 has 11 residues. Trimming stripped 4 bases from V and 5 bases from J, with 6 bases between. CD45RO-negative cells were positively selected for CCR7, leaving out terminally differentiated effector memory CD45RA+ cells. Some clones are missing from TCRdb's copy, which holds only in-frame ones; the method was immunoSEQ multiplex PCR. The sample yields around 1,900,000 clones, about 94% seen once. Notes on the study in general: How much donors shared clonotypes was expected to be affected by sequencing depth.

What was sequenced was naive CD8+ T cells from PBMCs. J is TRBJ2-7 and V is TRBV25-1; D possibly corresponds to TRBD1 (5 bases). The TCR was taken from a young man in good health. Some clones in this sample may be carry-over from other donors' samples. The CDR3 sequence: CASSGGDEQYF. CDR3 coding DNA: TGTGCCAGCAGTGGGGGCGACGAGCAGTACTTC.